These T cell receptor beta chains were read from a single sample in a study of identical twins. Using its own MiXCR run on the 5' RACE reads, TCRdb lists one record per CDR3 protein. The table shows some 730,000 distinct CDR3 sequences, with 18% occurring only once. These same data were also listed under a study on T cells expressing NK-cell markers.

Sequenced input: PBMCs. Every receptor here comes from a woman younger than 35 in good health. CDR3s include the opening cysteine and the closing phenylalanine or tryptophan. A D gene is named only where the DNA matches it firmly. Some rows mark clone size as missing; the rest say once, few, many or name a class of expanded clone.

abundance	v_gene	d_gene	j_gene	CDR3nt	CDR3aa
.	TRBV20-1	.	TRBJ2-1	TGCAGTGCTAATAGTCACAATGAGCAGTTCTTC	CSANSHNEQFF
few	TRBV5-1	TRBD1	TRBJ2-2	TGCGCCAGCAGCGACAGGGCTGATGGGGAGCTGTTTTTT	CASSDRADGELFF
few	TRBV18	.	TRBJ2-7	TGTGCCAGCTCACCTCGGGACATCGATTACGAGCAGTACTTC	CASSPRDIDYEQYF
.	TRBV6-1	.	TRBJ2-1	TGTGCCAGCAGCCCATTCGGGGGAGGACCTAATGAGCAGTTCTTC	CASSPFGGGPNEQFF
few	TRBV29-1	TRBD1	TRBJ2-5	TGCAGCGAAACAGGGGCCGGAGAGACCCAGTACTTC	CSETGAGETQYF
.	TRBV9	.	TRBJ1-2	TGTGCCAGCAGCGTAGAGAAAAACTATGGCTACACCTTC	CASSVEKNYGYTF
.	TRBV7-9	.	TRBJ1-1	TGTGCCAGCAGCACGGGGGGGACGACTGAAGCTTTCTTT	CASSTGGTTEAFF
few	TRBV19	.	TRBJ2-1	TGTGCCAGTAGTATAGAGGTTCTGTCTTACAATGAGCAGTTCTTC	CASSIEVLSYNEQFF
.	TRBV11-2	TRBD2	TRBJ2-2	TGTGCCAGCGCTGGGCTAGCGGGGAACACCGGGGAGCTGTTTTTT	CASAGLAGNTGELFF
.	TRBV5-5	TRBD1	TRBJ1-2	TGTGCCAGCAGGGCGGACAGGTCGGGCTATGGCTACACCTTC	CASRADRSGYGYTF
.	TRBV5-1	TRBD1	TRBJ1-2	TGCGCCAGCAGCCTGGGACAGGGATTGGATGGCTACACCTTC	CASSLGQGLDGYTF
.	TRBV10-3	.	TRBJ1-1	TGTGCCATCAGTGGCGGGAGGGGTGAAGCTTTCTTT	CAISGGRGEAFF
few	TRBV6-1	.	TRBJ1-6	TGTGCCAGCAGCCGTGAGCGGGTGGGGAATTCACCCCTCCACTTT	CASSRERVGNSPLHF
few	TRBV21-1	.	TRBJ1-2	TGTGCCAGCAGCCCGTGGGGGGCCTATGGCTACACCTTC	CASSPWGAYGYTF
.	TRBV27	.	TRBJ2-3	TGTGCCATCGCTCCAGGGGTTAGGAGCGATACGCAGTATTTT	CAIAPGVRSDTQYF
few	TRBV20-1	.	TRBJ2-1	TGCAGTGCTAGAGGCCTACTAGAAGGAAATGAGCAGTTCTTC	CSARGLLEGNEQFF
.	TRBV20-1	.	TRBJ1-4	TGCAGTGCTAGAGATAGTGCGCAACGAAAACTGTTTTTT	CSARDSAQRKLFF
few	TRBV20-1	.	TRBJ2-1	TGCAGTGCAGTCCCAGCCCAGCATGAGCAGTTCTTC	CSAVPAQHEQFF
.	TRBV20-1	.	TRBJ2-5	TGCAGTGCTAGAGATCGGGGCGGAGAGACCCAGTACTTC	CSARDRGGETQYF
few	TRBV6-1	.	TRBJ1-2	TGTGCCAGCAGTGAACGCCAGGATTACCCCTATGGCTACACCTTC	CASSERQDYPYGYTF
.	TRBV20-1	TRBD2	TRBJ2-1	TGCAGTGCTAGGATGTTTAGCGGGACCTCCTACAATGAGCAGTTCTTC	CSARMFSGTSYNEQFF
.	TRBV4-1	.	TRBJ2-7	TGCGCCAGCAGCCAAAAGGGGGAGGGTGGCTACGAGCAGTACTTC	CASSQKGEGGYEQYF
few	TRBV7-9	.	TRBJ1-1	TGTGCCAGCACCCTCCGGGGGGCGGCTTTCTTT	CASTLRGAAFF
few	TRBV7-2	.	TRBJ2-1	TGTGCCAGCAGACCGGGCCTTGGGGCCCAGTTCTTC	CASRPGLGAQFF
few	TRBV6-1	TRBD1	TRBJ1-4	TGTGCCAGCAGGGGGACAGGGGATACAGAAAAACTGTTTTTT	CASRGTGDTEKLFF
few	TRBV4-3	TRBD1	TRBJ2-7	TGCGCCAGCAGCCAAGGAGACAGGGGTTCCTACGAGCAGTACTTC	CASSQGDRGSYEQYF
few	TRBV6-1	TRBD1	TRBJ1-3	TGTGCCAGCACCCTTTCTTCAGGGGGGCTCGGAAACACCATATATTTT	CASTLSSGGLGNTIYF
few	TRBV29-1	.	TRBJ2-1	TGCAGCGTTGTTGAGGGGCTGGCCCGCCCGTTCTTC	CSVVEGLARPFF
once	TRBV20-1	.	TRBJ2-7	TGCAGTGCTAGTTTCGTCCCACCCTACGAGCAGTACTTC	CSASFVPPYEQYF
few	TRBV5-1	.	TRBJ2-1	TGCGCCAGCAGCTACGACCTTGGGGGATCCCAGGGAAGGGAGCAGTTCTTC	CASSYDLGGSQGREQFF
.	TRBV7-9	.	TRBJ1-6	TGTGCCAGCAGCGGAATCAATTCACCCCTCCACTTT	CASSGINSPLHF